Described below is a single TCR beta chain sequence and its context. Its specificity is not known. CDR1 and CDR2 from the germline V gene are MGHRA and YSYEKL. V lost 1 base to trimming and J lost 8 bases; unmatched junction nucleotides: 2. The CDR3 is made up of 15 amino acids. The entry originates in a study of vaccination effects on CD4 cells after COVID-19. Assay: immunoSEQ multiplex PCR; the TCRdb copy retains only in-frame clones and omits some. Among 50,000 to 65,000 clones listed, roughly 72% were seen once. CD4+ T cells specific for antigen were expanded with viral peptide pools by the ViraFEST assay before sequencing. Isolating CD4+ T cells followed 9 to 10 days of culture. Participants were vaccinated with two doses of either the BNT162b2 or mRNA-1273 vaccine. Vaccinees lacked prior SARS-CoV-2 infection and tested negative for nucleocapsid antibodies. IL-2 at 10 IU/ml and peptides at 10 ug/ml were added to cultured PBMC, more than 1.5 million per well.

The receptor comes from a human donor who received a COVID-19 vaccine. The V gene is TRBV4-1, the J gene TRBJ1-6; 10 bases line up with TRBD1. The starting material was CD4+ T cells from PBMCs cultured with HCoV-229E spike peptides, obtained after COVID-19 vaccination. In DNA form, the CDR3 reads TGCGCCAGCAGCCAAGCAGGGACAGGGGATTCACCCCTCCACTTT. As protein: CASSQAGTGDSPLHF.